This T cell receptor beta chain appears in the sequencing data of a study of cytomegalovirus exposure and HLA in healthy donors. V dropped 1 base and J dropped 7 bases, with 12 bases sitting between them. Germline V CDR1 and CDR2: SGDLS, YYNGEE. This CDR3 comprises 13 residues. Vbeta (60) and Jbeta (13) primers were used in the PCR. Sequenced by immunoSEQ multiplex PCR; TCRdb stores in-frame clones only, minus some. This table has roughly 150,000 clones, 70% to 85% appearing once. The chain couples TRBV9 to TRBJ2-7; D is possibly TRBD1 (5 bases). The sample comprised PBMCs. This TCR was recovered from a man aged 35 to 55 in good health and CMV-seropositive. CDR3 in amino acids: CASSVKGFGEQYF. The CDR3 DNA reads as TGTGCCAGCAGCGTAAAGGGGTTCGGAGAGCAGTACTTC.